A single sample gave rise to the 10 T cell receptor beta chains below, sequenced in a study of blood T cell repertoires in COVID-19. The protocol was immunoSEQ multiplex PCR, while the TCRdb copy is restricted to in-frame clones and leaves out a portion. The table has 100,000 to 130,000 clones, around four fifths seen once. Sequencing used peripheral blood. Receptors originate from a woman aged 70-85 years with acute or convalescent COVID-19.

The chain joins TRBV6-6 to TRBJ2-1; no firm D call. The CDR3 sequence is 12 residues long. Germline V lookup: CDR1 MNHNY, CDR2 SVGAGI (reference sequence). Trimming pared 10 bases from V and 8 bases from J, leaving 15 bases between. DNA for the CDR3: TGTGCCACCCGAACGAGCCGAGATGAGCAGTTCTTC. This sequence encodes CATRTSRDEQFF.

This chain links TRBV5-1 with TRBJ2-1, with 11 bases aligning to TRBD1. V shed 2 bases, J shed 6 bases, and the junction held 4 bases outside the gene matches. This CDR3 is built from 15 residues. Germline values: CDR1 SGHRS, CDR2 YFSETQ. The CDR3 coding sequence is TGCGCCAGCAGCTTCGGACAGGGGGCCCCCAATGAGCAGTTCTTC. It encodes CASSFGQGAPNEQFF.

The chain uses TRBV5-1 and TRBJ2-2; 10 bases map to TRBD2. With 4 bases clipped from V and 6 bases from J, the junction kept 9 bases outside the gene matches. CDR3 size: 16 residues. Germline V gene sequence: CDR1 SGHRS, CDR2 YFSETQ. CDR3 sequence reads: CASSAILAGVAGELFF. The DNA of the CDR3 is TGCGCCAGCAGCGCCATCCTAGCGGGAGTCGCCGGGGAGCTGTTTTTT.

The chain carries TRBV28 and TRBJ2-7; 7 bases map to TRBD1. Germline loops: CDR1 MDHEN, CDR2 SYDVKM. Trimming at V came to 5 bases and at J to 5 bases, leaving 0 bases not matched to a gene. The CDR3 totals 11 residues. The CDR3 DNA follows: TGTGCCAGCAGTGACAGGGACGAGCAGTACTTC. It specifies CASSDRDEQYF.

This rearrangement joins TRBV19 to TRBJ1-2; TRBD1 agrees at 7 bases. Trimming removed 9 bases from V and 4 bases from J; junction bases left unmatched: 17. CDR3 length: 16 residues. Germline CDR1 reads LNHDA; CDR2 reads SQIVND (reference sequence). CDR3 bases: TGTGCCAGCGGGGGGGACAGCCGGACTTTTGGCTATGGCTACACCTTC. Translating gives CASGGDSRTFGYGYTF.

In nucleotides, the CDR3 is TGTGCCAGTAGTAACCGGCGGAATGAGCAGTTCTTC. It yields the protein CASSNRRNEQFF. This sequence joins TRBV19 and TRBJ2-1; D is uncertain. V gave up 4 bases and J gave up 7 bases, with 8 bases separating them. The CDR3 has 12 amino acids. CDR1 LNHDA and CDR2 SQIVND come from the germline V gene (reference sequence).

The genes are TRBV28 and TRBJ2-7; D possibly corresponds to TRBD2 (6 bases). The CDR3 runs to 13 residues. Trimming removed 7 bases at V and 6 bases at J, with 16 bases between. Germline V gene lookup returns CDR1 MDHEN and CDR2 SYDVKM. The CDR3 nucleotides are TGTGCCAGCACCATCCGGCGGGGAGTCGAGCAGTACTTC. This codes for CASTIRRGVEQYF.

The chain joins TRBV7-9 to TRBJ2-3; TRBD1 aligns across 7 bases. This CDR3 has 15 residues. CDR1 and CDR2 from the germline V gene are SEHNR and FQNEAQ (reference sequence). J gave up 2 bases and V 6 bases, and 8 bases lay outside the gene matches. The CDR3 coding sequence is TGTGCCAGCAGTTTCGACAGGGCCTACACAGATACGCAGTATTTT. The encoded protein is CASSFDRAYTDTQYF.

This sequence joins TRBV18 and TRBJ1-6, with a possible D match to TRBD1 (5 bases). The V end lost 0 bases, the J end lost 4 bases, and 10 bases lay between the germline ends. The CDR3 is 16 amino acids. The V gene's germline CDR1 is KGHSH and CDR2 LQKENI. This CDR3 reads CASSPPRQGYNSPLHF. The CDR3, as DNA: TGTGCCAGCTCACCACCGCGGCAGGGTTATAATTCACCCCTCCACTTT.

The chain recombines TRBV5-1 with TRBJ2-3; possibly TRBD1 for D (7 bases). V was clipped by 3 bases and J by 2 bases, with 16 bases between them. This CDR3 is 16 amino acids long. Germline loops: CDR1 SGHRS, CDR2 YFSETQ. The CDR3 nucleotides are TGCGCCAGCAGCTCCAGGGGGGAAGTCCTCACAGATACGCAGTATTTT. Translated, it gives CASSSRGEVLTDTQYF.